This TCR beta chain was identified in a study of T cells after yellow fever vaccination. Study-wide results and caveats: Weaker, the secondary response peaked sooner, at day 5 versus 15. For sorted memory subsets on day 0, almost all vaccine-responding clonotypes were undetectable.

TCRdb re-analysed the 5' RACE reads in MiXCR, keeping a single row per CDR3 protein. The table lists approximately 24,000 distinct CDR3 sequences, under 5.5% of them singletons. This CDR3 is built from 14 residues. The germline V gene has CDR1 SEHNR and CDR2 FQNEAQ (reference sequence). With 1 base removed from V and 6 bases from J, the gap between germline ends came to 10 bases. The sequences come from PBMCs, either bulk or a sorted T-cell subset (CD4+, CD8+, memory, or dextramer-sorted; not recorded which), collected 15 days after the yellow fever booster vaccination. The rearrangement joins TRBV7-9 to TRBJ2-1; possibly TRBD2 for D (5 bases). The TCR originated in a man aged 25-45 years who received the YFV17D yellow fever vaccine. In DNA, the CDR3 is TGTGCCAGCAGCTTAGGTTGGAGGCCCAATGAGCAGTTCTTC. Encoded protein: CASSLGWRPNEQFF.